At least ten counts were recorded for the clone carrying this T cell receptor (beta chain). Its antigen is currently unknown. The data were taken from a study of T-cell reconstitution after alpha-beta-depleted transplantation in children. Study outcomes and limitations: T cells produced anew were the main source of T-cell counts and diversity one year after transplant. Reportedly, only several hundred clones from non-depleted graft cells drove alpha-beta T-cell counts at about two months.

Trimming at V came to 5 bases and at J to 0 bases, leaving 9 bases not matched to a gene. The CDR3 is 16 residues long. Per germline, CDR1 SGHAT and CDR2 FQNNGV. A library of TCRbeta sequences, prepared with unique molecular identifiers, was generated. TCRdb called the PCR reads again in MiXCR, with one record for every CDR3 protein. The profile covers around 250,000 distinct CDR3 sequences, with 6.5% to 10% appearing a single time and almost 6.5% taken by the ten largest. This TCR came from a male patient under 18 who had a stem cell transplant for acute lymphoblastic leukemia, so the T cells may come from the graft donor. V is TRBV11-2 and J is TRBJ2-7; 8 bases line up with TRBD2. The material was PBMCs, mostly from graft donor cells, obtained 180 days after TCRalphabeta/CD19-depleted stem cell transplant. CDR3 sequence (DNA): TGTGCCAGCAGCGTCCAGACCGGGACTAGCTCCTACGAGCAGTACTTC. Its protein product is CASSVQTGTSSYEQYF.